This T cell receptor beta chain was identified during a study of radiotherapy plus CTLA-4 blockade in lung cancer. Generated by immunoSEQ multiplex PCR, the TCRdb table keeps only in-frame clones and is missing some. Here the sample spans approximately 25,000 clones, 77% being singletons. The CDR3 contains 15 residues. The V end lost 5 bases, the J end lost 0 bases, and 12 bases lay between the germline ends. CDR1 MNHEY and CDR2 SMNVEV come from the germline V gene (reference sequence). This specimen consisted of peripheral blood, obtained from a patient treated with radiotherapy plus ipilimumab. The TCR originated in a human donor with non-small cell lung cancer that progressed on radiotherapy plus ipilimumab. The chain employs TRBV27 and TRBJ2-3; no firm D call. CDR3 sequence reads: CASSPFYPSTDTQYF. CDR3 bases: TGTGCCAGCAGTCCGTTCTACCCTAGCACAGATACGCAGTATTTT.